This is a list of T cell receptor beta chains from one sample in a study of OX40 agonist ivuxolimab in advanced cancers. Assay used: immunoSEQ multiplex PCR; TCRdb lists only in-frame clones, some missing. The table lists about 82,000 clones, 75% to 90% of them singletons, with roughly 2.5% in the top ten. The sequencing here drew on CD4+ or CD8+ T cells sorted from blood, taken in a trial of the OX40 agonist ivuxolimab. These receptors originate from an adult with an advanced solid tumor such as melanoma, head and neck, liver or kidney cancer. The CDR3 runs from the conserved cysteine through the conserved F or W. D genes are given only for firm matches. Rows may omit the clone size; those that give it use once, few, many or a size class.

v_gene,abundance,j_gene,d_gene,CDR3nt,CDR3aa
TRBV19,-,TRBJ1-1,-,TGTGCCAGTAGCACGAACCCAGGGCGGGGGACTGAAGCTTTCTTT,CASSTNPGRGTEAFF
TRBV19,-,TRBJ2-1,TRBD2,TGTGCCAGTAGTATCTTTAGGGGACTAGAGATTAGGGATGAGCAGTTCTTC,CASSIFRGLEIRDEQFF
TRBV9,-,TRBJ2-5,-,TGTGCCAGCAGCCCTTACACAGGGTTAGAGACCCAGTACTTC,CASSPYTGLETQYF
TRBV5-6,-,TRBJ1-5,-,TGTGCCAGCAGCAGGGGACTGGCCAACCAGCCCCAGCATTTT,CASSRGLANQPQHF
TRBV30,-,TRBJ1-5,-,TGTGCCTGGGAAGGAGGGAGCAATCAGCCCCAGCATTTT,CAWEGGSNQPQHF
TRBV5-1,-,TRBJ1-1,-,TGCGCCAGCAGCTCTGCGGGGGGCACTGAAGCTTTCTTT,CASSSAGGTEAFF
TRBV9,-,TRBJ1-1,-,TGTGCCAGCACCCTATCCGGGGCGAACACTGAAGCTTTCTTT,CASTLSGANTEAFF
TRBV11-2,-,TRBJ1-5,-,TGTGCCAGCAGCTTACAGGGAGAACAGCCCCAGCATTTT,CASSLQGEQPQHF
TRBV4-2,-,TRBJ2-7,-,TGTGCCAGCAGCCAAGTGTACAGACAGCGCTACGAGCAGTACTTC,CASSQVYRQRYEQYF
TRBV5-1,once,TRBJ1-2,TRBD1,TGCGCCAGCAGCAGACGTCCCGGGACAGGGGGATACACCTATGGCTACACCTTC,CASSRRPGTGGYTYGYTF
TRBV11-2,-,TRBJ1-5,TRBD1,TGTGCCAGCAGCTTAGGGGACAGAAACAATCAGCCCCAGCATTTT,CASSLGDRNNQPQHF
TRBV7-7,-,TRBJ2-7,-,TGTGCTAGCAGCTTAGCGCAGGAGTACGAGCAGTACTTC,CASSLAQEYEQYF
TRBV7-9,-,TRBJ2-3,-,TGTGCCAGCAGCTTAGGGGTCGACAGTATCCCAGATACGCAGTATTTT,CASSLGVDSIPDTQYF
TRBV7-3,-,TRBJ2-1,-,TGTGCCAGCAGCCCTGGGGCTAGCACCTACAATGAGCAGTTCTTC,CASSPGASTYNEQFF
TRBV15,once,TRBJ1-5,-,TGTGCCACCAGCAGAGACAGAGATCAGCCCCAGCATTTT,CATSRDRDQPQHF
TRBV11-2,-,TRBJ2-2,-,TGTGCCAGCAGCATAACGACCGGGGCCACCGGGGAGCTGTTTTTT,CASSITTGATGELFF
TRBV7-2,-,TRBJ2-7,TRBD2,TGTGCCAGCAGCCAAGCTAGCGGGGCCTCCTACGAGCAGTACTTC,CASSQASGASYEQYF
TRBV7-2,-,TRBJ2-1,-,TGTGCCAGCACCGTAGGGGCAGCGGAGTCTTTTGAGCAGTTCTTC,CASTVGAAESFEQFF
TRBV6-4,-,TRBJ1-1,-,TGTGCCAGCAGTGAGGGCAGGGGCAACACTGAAGCTTTCTTT,CASSEGRGNTEAFF
TRBV2,-,TRBJ1-2,TRBD1,TGTGCCAGCAGCCAAACTAAGGGACAGGGTTATGGCTACACCTTC,CASSQTKGQGYGYTF
TRBV6-5,-,TRBJ2-5,TRBD1,TGTGCCAGCAGTCGGGACAGGGGAGAGACCCAGTACTTC,CASSRDRGETQYF
TRBV9,-,TRBJ2-2,TRBD1,TGTGCCAGCAGCGCGGGGACAGGGGCTGACACCGGGGAGCTGTTTTTT,CASSAGTGADTGELFF
TRBV6-6,-,TRBJ2-3,-,TGTGCCAGCAGTTACTCTGGCCCGGACACAGATACGCAGTATTTT,CASSYSGPDTDTQYF
TRBV28,-,TRBJ1-2,TRBD1,TGTGCCAGCAGCACCGCGGGACAGCGGTTTAACTATGGCTACACCTTC,CASSTAGQRFNYGYTF
TRBV7-2,-,TRBJ2-5,TRBD1,TGTGCCAGCAGCAGAGGGACAGATCGGGAGACCCAGTACTTC,CASSRGTDRETQYF
TRBV5-1,-,TRBJ1-2,-,TGCGCCAGCAGCTTGGCCGTCGGGGGCTCGGAGGAATACACCTTC,CASSLAVGGSEEYTF
TRBV7-3,few,TRBJ2-2,-,TGTGCCAGCAGCCCGAGCAGGGTATTTGGGGAGCTGTTTTTT,CASSPSRVFGELFF
TRBV29-1,-,TRBJ1-3,-,TGCAGCGTTGAAGATCGGGGGGGCTCTGGAAACACCATATATTTT,CSVEDRGGSGNTIYF
TRBV11-3,few,TRBJ1-6,-,TGTGCCAGCAGCGCCAGACAGAATTCACCCCTCCACTTT,CASSARQNSPLHF
TRBV5-1,-,TRBJ2-3,-,TGCGCCAGCAGCTTCCTCGGGGGCACAGATACGCAGTATTTT,CASSFLGGTDTQYF
TRBV7-3,-,TRBJ2-1,TRBD2,TGTGCCAGCAGCTCGACTAGCGGGAAGCAGTTCTTC,CASSSTSGKQFF
TRBV7-8,-,TRBJ2-7,-,TGTGCCAGCAGCTTTTCTGCCGAATTGGAGCAGTACTTC,CASSFSAELEQYF
TRBV29-1,once,TRBJ1-2,-,TGCAGCGTTGTTGGAGGTGGTGGCTACACCTTC,CSVVGGGGYTF
TRBV6-1,-,TRBJ1-5,-,TGTGCCAGCAGTGAAGCTGGGTATGAGAAGCCCCAGCATTTT,CASSEAGYEKPQHF
TRBV7-9,-,TRBJ1-4,TRBD1,TGTGCCAGCAGCTTGGGGGACAGAACTAATGAAAAACTGTTTTTT,CASSLGDRTNEKLFF
TRBV27,once,TRBJ2-7,TRBD2,TGTGCCAGCAGTCAGGGACTTTCCGGGACTATCGTGTACGAGCAGTACTTC,CASSQGLSGTIVYEQYF
TRBV14,-,TRBJ2-7,-,TGTGCCAGCAGCCAAGGAATAGGACGGAGGGGTGAGCAGTACTTC,CASSQGIGRRGEQYF
TRBV9,-,TRBJ2-1,-,TGTGCCAGCAGCGGGACAGTTGAGCAGTTCTTC,CASSGTVEQFF
TRBV11-2,-,TRBJ2-1,-,TGTGCCAGCAGCCCCAACGTTAGGGACAATGAGCAGTTCTTC,CASSPNVRDNEQFF
TRBV28,once,TRBJ2-5,TRBD1,TGTGCCAGCAGTTTGACAGGGGAAGAGACCCAGTACTTC,CASSLTGEETQYF
TRBV18,few,TRBJ1-6,TRBD1,TGTGCCAGCTCACCTGGGACAGGGGGCCCACCCCTCCACTTT,CASSPGTGGPPLHF
TRBV19,-,TRBJ1-1,-,TGTGCCAGTAGTATAAAAGGGGTTAGAGCTTTCTTT,CASSIKGVRAFF
TRBV25-1,-,TRBJ2-5,-,TGTGCCAGCAGACAGGGCTGGGGGACCCAGTACTTC,CASRQGWGTQYF
TRBV2,once,TRBJ1-2,-,TGTGCCAGCGGAGACCTACCGGTTGGCTACACCTTC,CASGDLPVGYTF
TRBV2,-,TRBJ1-2,-,TGTGCCAGCCCAAGAGGGGTACAGGGAAATAACTATGGCTACACCTTC,CASPRGVQGNNYGYTF
TRBV7-2,-,TRBJ1-3,TRBD1,TGTGCCAGCAGCTTAACAGGGGCGAGCTCTGGAAACACCATATATTTT,CASSLTGASSGNTIYF
TRBV5-1,-,TRBJ2-7,-,TGCGCCAGCAGCTTTGAGTACGAGCAGTACTTC,CASSFEYEQYF
TRBV2,-,TRBJ1-1,-,TGTGCCAGCGCAAGGGGAAACACTGAAGCTTTCTTT,CASARGNTEAFF
TRBV30,-,TRBJ2-4,-,TGTGCCTGGAGCCTCGGGACGGCACAAAACATTCAGTACTTC,CAWSLGTAQNIQYF
TRBV2,-,TRBJ1-1,-,TGTGCCAGCAGACAAGCCATGGAAGTTTTCTTT,CASRQAMEVFF
TRBV28,-,TRBJ2-7,TRBD2,TGTGCCAGCAGTTCCCGGACTAGCGGGGTATACGAGCAGTACTTC,CASSSRTSGVYEQYF
TRBV30,-,TRBJ1-2,-,TGTGCCTGGAACCCCCCTGTGGGAAGGATTGGCTACACCTTC,CAWNPPVGRIGYTF
TRBV7-6,-,TRBJ1-1,-,TGTGCCAGCAGCCGCTTACAGGGAATGAACACTGAAGCTTTCTTT,CASSRLQGMNTEAFF
TRBV28,-,TRBJ1-4,-,TGTGCCAGCAGTTCGCGGGCCTCCGGGACCCGCCAAAAACTGTTTTTT,CASSSRASGTRQKLFF
TRBV14,-,TRBJ1-1,-,TGTGCCAGCAGCGTATACTCCGGGACAGCTTTCTTT,CASSVYSGTAFF
TRBV19,-,TRBJ2-5,-,TGTGCCAGTAGCCAGCATCAAGAGACCCAGTACTTC,CASSQHQETQYF
TRBV6-5,-,TRBJ2-7,-,TGTGCCAGCAGTTACACTCCCACCCCCCACGAGCAGTACTTC,CASSYTPTPHEQYF
TRBV5-4,-,TRBJ1-5,-,TGTGCCAGCAGCCGTCAGGGAGGGGGCAATCAGCCCCAGCATTTT,CASSRQGGGNQPQHF
TRBV4-1,-,TRBJ2-3,TRBD2,TGCGCCAGCAGCCCGGGAGGGCGGGGCGACCCCACAGATACGCAGTATTTT,CASSPGGRGDPTDTQYF